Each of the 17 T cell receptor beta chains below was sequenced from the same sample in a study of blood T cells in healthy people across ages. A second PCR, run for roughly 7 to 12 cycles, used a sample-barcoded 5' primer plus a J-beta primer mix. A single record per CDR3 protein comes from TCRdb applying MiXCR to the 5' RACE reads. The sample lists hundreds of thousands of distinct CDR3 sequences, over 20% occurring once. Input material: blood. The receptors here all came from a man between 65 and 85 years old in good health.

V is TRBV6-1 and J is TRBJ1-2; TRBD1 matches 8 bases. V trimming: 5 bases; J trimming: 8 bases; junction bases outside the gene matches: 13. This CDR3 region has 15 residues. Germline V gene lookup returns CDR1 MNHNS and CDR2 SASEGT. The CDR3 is CASSTTGATSRGYTF. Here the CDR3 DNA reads TGTGCCAGCAGTACGACAGGGGCTACTTCTCGAGGCTACACCTTC.

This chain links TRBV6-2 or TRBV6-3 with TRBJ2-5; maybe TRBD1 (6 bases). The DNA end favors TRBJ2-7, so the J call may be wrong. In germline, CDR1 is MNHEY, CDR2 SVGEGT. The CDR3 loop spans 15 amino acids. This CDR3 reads CASSTGPGRTYEQYF. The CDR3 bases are TGTGCCAGCAGTACAGGGCCGGGACGGACCTACGAGCAGTACTTC.

The CDR3 loop reads CASSGPDRVNTEAFF. CDR3 nucleotides: TGTGCCAGCAGTGGGCCCGACAGGGTAAACACTGAAGCTTTCTTT. The chain employs TRBV6-1 and TRBJ1-1, with 7 bases identical to TRBD1. Germline trimming cut 4 bases from V and 2 bases from J; bases unmatched to any gene: 7. From germline, CDR1 is MNHNS and CDR2 SASEGT. This CDR3 has 15 amino acids.

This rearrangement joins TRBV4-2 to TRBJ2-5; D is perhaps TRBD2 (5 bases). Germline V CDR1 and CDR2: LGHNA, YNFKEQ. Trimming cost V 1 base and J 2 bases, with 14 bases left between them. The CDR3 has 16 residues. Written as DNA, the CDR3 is TGTGCCAGCAGCCAAGGCAGCGGAGGCCAGCAAGAGACCCAGTACTTC. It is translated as CASSQGSGGQQETQYF.

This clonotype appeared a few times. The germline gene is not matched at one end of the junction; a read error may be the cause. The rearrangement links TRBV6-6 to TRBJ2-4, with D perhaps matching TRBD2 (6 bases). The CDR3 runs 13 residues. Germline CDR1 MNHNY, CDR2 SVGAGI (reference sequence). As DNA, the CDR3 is TGTGCCAGCACTGGGGGAGGCAAAAACATTCAGCACTTC. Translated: CASTGGGKNIQHF.

Written as DNA, the CDR3 is TGTGCCAGCAGCCGAACAGGGGAGGGAGGCTACACCTTC. It codes for CASSRTGEGGYTF. The chain is built from TRBV3-1 and TRBJ1-2, with TRBD1 identical over 7 bases. This CDR3 spans 13 amino acids. J was trimmed by 8 bases and V by 4 bases; bases with no gene match: 7. From germline, CDR1 is LGHDT and CDR2 YNNKEL (reference sequence).

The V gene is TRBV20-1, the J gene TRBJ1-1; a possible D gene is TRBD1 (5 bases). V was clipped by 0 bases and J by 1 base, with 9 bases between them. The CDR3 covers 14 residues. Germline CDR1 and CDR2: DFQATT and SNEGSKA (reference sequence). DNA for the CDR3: TGCAGTGCTAGAGAACCAGACAGGAACACTGAAGCTTTCTTT. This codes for CSAREPDRNTEAFF.

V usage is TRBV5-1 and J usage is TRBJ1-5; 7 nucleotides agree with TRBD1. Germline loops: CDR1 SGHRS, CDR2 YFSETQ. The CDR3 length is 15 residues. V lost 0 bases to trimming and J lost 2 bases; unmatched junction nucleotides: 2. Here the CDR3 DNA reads TGCGCCAGCAGCTTGGCGGGACAGCGCAATCAGCCCCAGCATTTT. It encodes CASSLAGQRNQPQHF.

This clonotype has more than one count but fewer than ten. CDR3 sequence reads: CSARQEGSYEQYF. The DNA for the CDR3 is TGCAGTGCTAGACAGGAGGGCTCCTACGAGCAGTACTTC. J is TRBJ2-5 and V is TRBV20-1, with a weak D call TRBD2 (6 bases). The J call is doubtful: the DNA matches TRBJ2-7 better. The CDR3 totals 13 residues. CDR1 DFQATT and CDR2 SNEGSKA come from the germline V gene (reference sequence).

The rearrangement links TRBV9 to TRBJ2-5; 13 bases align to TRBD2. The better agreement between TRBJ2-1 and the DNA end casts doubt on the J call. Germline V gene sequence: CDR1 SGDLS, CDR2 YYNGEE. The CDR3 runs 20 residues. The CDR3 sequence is CASSVEPFTSGRASVREQFF. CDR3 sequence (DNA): TGTGCCAGCAGCGTAGAACCCTTCACTAGCGGGAGGGCCTCAGTTAGAGAGCAGTTCTTC.

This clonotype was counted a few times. CDR3 in amino acids: CASSDAGTSYGYTF. For the CDR3, the DNA is TGTGCCAGCAGTGATGCTGGGACAAGCTATGGCTACACCTTC. The chain couples TRBV2 to TRBJ1-2, with D possibly TRBD1 on 6 matching bases. Germline loops: CDR1 SNHLY, CDR2 FYNNEI. Trimming took off 3 bases at V and 4 bases at J, with 12 bases between the two ends. The CDR3 length is 14 residues. Full variable domain (rest looked up from reference TRBV2 and TRBJ1-2): EPEVTQTPSHQVTQMGQEVILRCVPISNHLYFYWYRQILGQKVEFLVSFYNNEISEKSEIFDDQFSVERPDGSNFTLKIRSTKLEDSAMYFCASSDAGTSYGYTFGSGTRLTVV.

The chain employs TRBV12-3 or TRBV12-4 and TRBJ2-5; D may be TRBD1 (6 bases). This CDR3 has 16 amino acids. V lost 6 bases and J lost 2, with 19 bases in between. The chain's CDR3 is CASSPGGQGIQETQYF. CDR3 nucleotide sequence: TGTGCCAGCAGCCCAGGTGGGCAGGGGATTCAAGAGACCCAGTACTTC.

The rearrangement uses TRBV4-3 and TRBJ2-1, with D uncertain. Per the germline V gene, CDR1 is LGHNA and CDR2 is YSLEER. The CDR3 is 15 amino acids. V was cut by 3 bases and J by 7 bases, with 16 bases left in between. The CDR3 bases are TGCGCCAGCAGCCACCACCAAGTGTCTAGGAATGAGCAGTTCTTC. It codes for CASSHHQVSRNEQFF.

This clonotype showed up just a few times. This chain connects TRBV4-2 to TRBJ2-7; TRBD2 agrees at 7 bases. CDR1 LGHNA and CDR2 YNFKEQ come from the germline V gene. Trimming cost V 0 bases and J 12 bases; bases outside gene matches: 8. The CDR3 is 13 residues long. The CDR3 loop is CASSQELAGVRYF. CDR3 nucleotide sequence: TGTGCCAGCAGCCAAGAGTTGGCGGGAGTCCGGTACTTC.

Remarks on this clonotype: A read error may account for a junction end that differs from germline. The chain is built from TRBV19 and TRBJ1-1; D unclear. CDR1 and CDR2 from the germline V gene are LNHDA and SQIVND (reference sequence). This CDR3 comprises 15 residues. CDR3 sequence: CASGIIGVKNTEAFF. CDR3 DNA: TGTGCCAGTGGTATCATAGGAGTCAAGAACACTGAAGCTTTCTTT.

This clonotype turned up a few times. The CDR3 nucleotides read TGTGCCAGCAATTGGAGCGGGCGAGGGGATGAGACCCAGTACTTC. It codes for CASNWSGRGDETQYF. The genes are TRBV6-5 and TRBJ2-1; D is possibly TRBD2 (6 bases). The assigned J gene may be wrong: the sequence end matches TRBJ2-5 better. Germline CDR1 MNHEY, CDR2 SVGAGI. This CDR3 contains 15 residues.

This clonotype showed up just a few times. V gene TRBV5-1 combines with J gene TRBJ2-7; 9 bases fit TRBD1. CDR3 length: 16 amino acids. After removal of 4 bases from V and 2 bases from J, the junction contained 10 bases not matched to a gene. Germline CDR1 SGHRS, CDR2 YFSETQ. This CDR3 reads CASSPLPGQGAYEQYF. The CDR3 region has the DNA TGCGCCAGCAGCCCTCTTCCGGGACAGGGAGCCTACGAGCAGTACTTC.